Shown below are 18 T cell receptor beta chains from a single sample sequenced in a study of T-cell reconstitution after alpha-beta-depleted transplantation in children. The authors prepared the TCRbeta library with unique molecular identifiers. TCRdb reanalysed the PCR reads using MiXCR and keeps one entry per CDR3 protein. The data contain a few hundred thousand distinct CDR3 sequences, 18% of them singletons. The source material was PBMCs from the stem cell graft donor, sampled from the stem cell graft. All receptors come from a human donor who donated a stem cell graft to a child with acute lymphoblastic leukemia.

J is TRBJ1-1 and V is TRBV13, with unresolved D. Germline CDR1 PRHDT, CDR2 FYEKMQ (reference sequence). Trimming took off 8 bases at V and 0 bases at J, with 10 bases between the two ends. CDR3 length equals 13 residues. CDR3 sequence: CASRQLMNTEAFF. CDR3 sequence (DNA): TGTGCCAGCCGGCAGCTTATGAACACTGAAGCTTTCTTT.

The chain joins TRBV19 to TRBJ2-3; TRBD2 agrees at 12 bases. V was pared by 4 bases and J by 1 base, with 3 bases of the junction left unmatched. The germline CDR1 and CDR2 sequences are LNHDA and SQIVND (reference sequence). There are 16 residues in the CDR3. The CDR3 is CASSTRTSGGTDTQYF. The CDR3 DNA reads as TGTGCCAGTAGTACCAGGACTAGCGGGGGCACAGATACGCAGTATTTT.

This chain links TRBV27 with TRBJ2-7; the match to TRBD1 covers 8 bases. Germline CDR1 reads MNHEY; CDR2 reads SMNVEV (reference sequence). V lost 4 bases and J lost 5; bases outside the gene matches: 4. This CDR3 region has 13 residues. The CDR3 region is CASSWTGIDEQYF. The CDR3 bases are TGTGCCAGCAGTTGGACAGGGATAGACGAGCAGTACTTC.

The rearrangement uses TRBV5-6 and TRBJ1-6; D unresolved. Germline CDR1 and CDR2: SGHDT and YYEEEE. The CDR3 runs 13 residues. V lost 0 bases and J 6 bases, leaving 4 bases between the germline ends. The CDR3 reads CASSLDLNSPLHF. In nucleotides, the CDR3 is TGTGCCAGCAGCTTGGATCTTAATTCACCCCTCCACTTT.

As for this clonotype: The CDR3 does not close with the conserved phenylalanine or tryptophan, likely indicating a read error. The chain carries TRBV5-6 and TRBJ1-5, with 7 positions matching TRBD1. V dropped 2 bases and J dropped 2; count of bases not matched to a gene: 4. The germline gives CDR1 SGHDT, CDR2 YYEEEE. This CDR3 region has 15 residues. The CDR3 sequence: CASSLEGAGNQPQHL. In DNA, the CDR3 is TGTGCCAGCAGCTTAGAGGGGGCGGGCAATCAGCCCCAGCATTTG.

This clonotype was seen more than once but under ten times. The V call is TRBV29-1, the J call TRBJ1-1; D possibly corresponds to TRBD1 (5 bases). Germline V gives CDR1 SQVTM, CDR2 ANQGSEA. CDR3 length: 13 residues. The V end lost 1 base, the J end lost 1 base, and 7 bases lay between the germline ends. CDR3 nucleotides: TGCAGCGTTGAAGGGGGGGAGAACACTGAAGCTTTCTTT. Encoded protein: CSVEGGENTEAFF.

This clonotype came up a few times. V and J are TRBV10-2 and TRBJ2-1; D possibly corresponds to TRBD1 (6 bases). V lost 2 bases and J lost 1, with 9 bases in between. The CDR3 runs 15 residues. Germline V gives CDR1 WSHSY, CDR2 SAAADI. The chain's CDR3 is CASSEPGQSYNEQFF. Here the CDR3 DNA reads TGCGCCAGCAGTGAGCCCGGACAGTCCTACAATGAGCAGTTCTTC.

This chain connects TRBV2 to TRBJ2-1, with TRBD2 identical over 11 bases. The V segment lost 7 bases and the J segment 0 bases; nucleotides outside the gene matches: 11. Germline V lookup: CDR1 SNHLY, CDR2 FYNNEI. This CDR3 is built from 18 residues. The CDR3 DNA is TGTGCCAGCATCGGGACTAGCGGCCCACATCTCTCCTACAATGAGCAGTTCTTC. Translated: CASIGTSGPHLSYNEQFF.

The chain employs TRBV10-3 and TRBJ1-2, with D possibly matching TRBD1 (5 bases). From germline, CDR1 is ENHRY and CDR2 SYGVKD. The CDR3 is 13 amino acids. V was trimmed by 10 bases and J by 5 bases, leaving 17 bases between them. The CDR3 region is CATLQTADYGYTF. The DNA of the CDR3 is TGTGCCACGTTACAGACAGCGGATTATGGCTACACCTTC.

Only a few counts were recorded for this clonotype. The chain has TRBV20-1 and TRBJ1-2, with D possibly TRBD1 on 6 matching bases. The CDR3 is made up of 17 amino acids. Trimming took 3 bases from V and 3 from J, leaving 23 bases between them. Germline CDR1 reads DFQATT; CDR2 reads SNEGSKA (reference sequence). The CDR3 sequence: CSASQPDSTEPHYGYTF. CDR3 in DNA: TGCAGTGCTAGTCAACCGGACAGTACAGAGCCCCACTATGGCTACACCTTC.

This clonotype was detected a few times. The gene calls are TRBV13 and TRBJ2-2; D gene unclear. This CDR3 is built from 15 residues. Germline V gene data show CDR1 as PRHDT and CDR2 as FYEKMQ (reference sequence). Trimming shortened V by 2 bases and J by 4 bases, and 11 bases separated the two germline ends. The CDR3 spells CASSLTVRGTGELFF. The CDR3 DNA follows: TGTGCCAGCAGCTTAACAGTCAGAGGCACCGGGGAGCTGTTTTTT.

J is TRBJ2-7 and V is TRBV7-9; the match to TRBD1 covers 7 bases. CDR3 length equals 16 residues. Per the germline V gene, CDR1 is SEHNR and CDR2 is FQNEAQ (reference sequence). Trimming took 5 bases from V and 2 from J; bases not matched to a gene: 12. The CDR3 nucleotides are TGTGCCAGCAGCAACCTAAGACAGGGCGATCCCTACGAGCAGTACTTC. Its translation is CASSNLRQGDPYEQYF. The full variable domain, with the rest looked up from reference TRBV7-9 and TRBJ2-7, is DTGVSQNPRHKITKRGQNVTFRCDPISEHNRLYWYRQTLGQGPEFLTYFQNEAQLEKSRLLSDRFSAERPKGSFSTLEIQRTEQGDSAMYLCASSNLRQGDPYEQYFGPGTRLTVT.

The table lists this clonotype with a few counts. V gene TRBV20-1 combines with J gene TRBJ1-3; no clear D gene. The CDR3 is 15 residues long. V was clipped by 2 bases and J by 0 bases, with 11 bases between them. Germline CDR1 and CDR2: DFQATT and SNEGSKA (reference sequence). Here the CDR3 reads CSARPGRYSGNTIYF. The CDR3 bases are TGCAGTGCTAGACCAGGACGGTACTCTGGAAACACCATATATTTT.

This clonotype turned up a few times. Here the CDR3 DNA reads TGCGCCAGCAGCTCGGGGCAGGTGTCCCCTCTCGGGGGGATCTACAATGAGCAGTTCTTC. Translating it yields CASSSGQVSPLGGIYNEQFF. The chain uses TRBV5-1 and TRBJ2-1; 7 bases are shared with TRBD2. V was pared by 3 bases and J by 3 bases, with 21 bases of the junction left unmatched. The CDR3 has 20 amino acids. Germline V lookup: CDR1 SGHRS, CDR2 YFSETQ. Complete variable domain (other parts from reference TRBV5-1 and TRBJ2-1): KAGVTQTPRYLIKTRGQQVTLSCSPISGHRSVSWYQQTPGQGLQFLFEYFSETQRNKGNFPGRFSGRQFSNSRSEMNVSTLELGDSALYLCASSSGQVSPLGGIYNEQFFGPGTRLTVL.

Only a few counts were recorded for this clonotype. The chain links TRBV21-1 to TRBJ2-5; the listed D gene, TRBD1, was not tested against the DNA. TRBV21-1 is noted as a pseudogene. The CDR3 runs 14 residues. Here the CDR3 reads CALFDRTFQETQYF. The CDR3 DNA reads TGTGCCCTATTCGACAGGACCTTCCAAGAGACCCAGTACTTC.

This clonotype was seen a few times. The chain recombines TRBV28 with TRBJ2-7, with a weak D call TRBD2 (5 bases). Germline CDR1 and CDR2: MDHEN and SYDVKM. V was cut by 7 bases and J by 3 bases, with 10 bases left in between. This CDR3 comprises 12 residues. In DNA form, the CDR3 reads TGTGCCAGCAATGTCGGGAACTACGAGCAGTACTTC. As protein: CASNVGNYEQYF.

This clonotype was counted a few times. The chain employs TRBV3-1 and TRBJ1-2; D unclear. The CDR3 length is 14 residues. The germline CDR1 and CDR2 sequences are LGHDT and YNNKEL (reference sequence). V dropped 4 bases and J dropped 6 bases, with 15 bases sitting between them. The CDR3 is CASSLKPAIHGYTF. The CDR3 nucleotides read TGTGCCAGCAGCCTAAAACCGGCTATCCATGGCTACACCTTC.

This clonotype has only a few counts. The CDR3 region has the DNA TGTGCCAGCAGCCGTGTGGAGGGGCCCTACGAGCAGTACTTC. It translates to CASSRVEGPYEQYF. The J gene is TRBJ2-7, the V gene TRBV5-5; tentatively, D is TRBD2 (6 bases). The V end was cut by 4 bases, the J end by 2 bases, with 13 bases between. From germline, CDR1 is SGHKS and CDR2 YYEKEE (reference sequence). The CDR3 totals 14 residues.